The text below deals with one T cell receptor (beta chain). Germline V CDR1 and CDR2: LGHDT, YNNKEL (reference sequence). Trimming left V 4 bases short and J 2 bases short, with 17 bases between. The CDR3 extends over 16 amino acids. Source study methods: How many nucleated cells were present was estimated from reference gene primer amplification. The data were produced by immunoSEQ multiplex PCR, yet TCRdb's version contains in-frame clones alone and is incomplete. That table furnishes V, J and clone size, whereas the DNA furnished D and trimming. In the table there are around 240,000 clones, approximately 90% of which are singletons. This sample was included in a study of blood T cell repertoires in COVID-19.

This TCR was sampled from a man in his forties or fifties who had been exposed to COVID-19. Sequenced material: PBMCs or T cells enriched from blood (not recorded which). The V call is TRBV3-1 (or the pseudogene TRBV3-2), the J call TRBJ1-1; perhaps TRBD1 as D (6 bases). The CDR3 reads CASSPAAGTTNTEAFF. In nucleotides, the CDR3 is TGTGCCAGCAGCCCAGCCGCCGGGACAACAAACACTGAAGCTTTCTTT.